These T cell receptor beta chains were read from a single sample in a study of CD8 T cells in ankylosing spondylitis. TCRdb re-derived calls from the 5' RACE reads in MiXCR, one entry per CDR3 protein. The sample contains some 400,000 distinct CDR3 sequences, about 22% of which appear only once. Sequencing used blood, either unsorted or a sorted T cell fraction (not recorded which). These receptors were obtained from a male donor with ankylosing spondylitis. Each CDR3 is given with its conserved first and last residue. Fields, in order: clone size, V gene, J gene, D gene, CDR3 protein, CDR3 DNA. The D gene is left open where the match is weak. Some rows mark clone size as missing; the rest say once, few, many or name a class of expanded clone.

few	TRBV6-1	TRBJ2-1	-	CASTRVTDAYNEQFF	TGTGCCAGCACCCGGGTGACTGACGCTTACAATGAGCAGTTCTTC
many	TRBV29-1	TRBJ2-7	TRBD2	CSVRTSSYEQYF	TGCAGCGTTCGGACTAGCTCCTACGAGCAGTACTTC
-	TRBV12-3/TRBV12-4	TRBJ1-5	-	CASKAGPFGNQPQHF	TGTGCCAGCAAGGCGGGGCCTTTCGGCAATCAGCCCCAGCATTTT
few	TRBV21-1	TRBJ1-1	-	CASSKLGGGWTEAFF	TGTGCCAGCAGCAAATTGGGTGGGGGATGGACTGAAGCTTTCTTT
-	TRBV25-1	TRBJ2-7	-	CASSDKVDRGLYEQYF	TGTGCCAGCAGTGATAAAGTAGACAGAGGACTCTACGAGCAGTACTTC
few	TRBV5-1	TRBJ2-7	TRBD1	CASSWGTGKAYEQYF	TGCGCCAGCAGCTGGGGGACAGGCAAGGCCTACGAGCAGTACTTC
few	TRBV25-1	TRBJ1-1	-	CASRGWQGETEAFF	TGTGCCAGCCGGGGGTGGCAGGGTGAGACTGAAGCTTTCTTT
-	TRBV15	TRBJ2-3	TRBD2	CATSLAGGPWGTQYF	TGTGCCACCAGCCTAGCGGGAGGGCCTTGGGGTACGCAGTATTTT
many	TRBV7-2	TRBJ1-1	-	CASSLAGVNTEAFF	TGTGCCAGCAGCTTAGCGGGGGTGAACACTGAAGCTTTCTTT
-	TRBV4-1	TRBJ1-5	TRBD1	CASSQVAQGKQPQHF	TGCGCCAGCAGCCAAGTAGCACAGGGGAAACAGCCCCAGCATTTT
-	TRBV4-1	TRBJ2-7	-	CASSFQVGQTFYEQYF	TGCGCCAGCAGCTTTCAAGTCGGACAGACATTCTACGAGCAGTACTTC